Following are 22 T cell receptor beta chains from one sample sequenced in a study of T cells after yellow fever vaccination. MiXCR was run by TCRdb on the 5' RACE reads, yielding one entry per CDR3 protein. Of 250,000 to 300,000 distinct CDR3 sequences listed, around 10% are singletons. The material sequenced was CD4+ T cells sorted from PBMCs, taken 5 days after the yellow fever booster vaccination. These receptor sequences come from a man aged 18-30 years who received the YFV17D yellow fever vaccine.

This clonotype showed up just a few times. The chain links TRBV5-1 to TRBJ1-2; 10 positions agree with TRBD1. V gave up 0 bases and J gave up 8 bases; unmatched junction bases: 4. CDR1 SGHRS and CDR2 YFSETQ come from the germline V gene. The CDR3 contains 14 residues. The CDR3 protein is CASSLGQGARGYTF. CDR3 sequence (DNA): TGCGCCAGCAGCTTGGGACAGGGGGCTCGGGGCTACACCTTC. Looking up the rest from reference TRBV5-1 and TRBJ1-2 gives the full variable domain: KAGVTQTPRYLIKTRGQQVTLSCSPISGHRSVSWYQQTPGQGLQFLFEYFSETQRNKGNFPGRFSGRQFSNSRSEMNVSTLELGDSALYLCASSLGQGARGYTFGSGTRLTVV.

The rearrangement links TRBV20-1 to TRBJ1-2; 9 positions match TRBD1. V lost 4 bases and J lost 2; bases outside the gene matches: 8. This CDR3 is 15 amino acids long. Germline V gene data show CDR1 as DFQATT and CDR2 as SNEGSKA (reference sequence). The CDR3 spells CSANHPGQGNYGYTF. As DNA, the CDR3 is TGCAGTGCTAATCACCCGGGACAGGGAAACTATGGCTACACCTTC.

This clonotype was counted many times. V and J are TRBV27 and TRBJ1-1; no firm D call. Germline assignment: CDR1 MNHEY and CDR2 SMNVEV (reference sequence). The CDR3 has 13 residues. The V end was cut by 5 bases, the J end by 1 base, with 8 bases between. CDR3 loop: CASSTGKNTEAFF. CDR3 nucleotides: TGTGCCAGCAGTACCGGGAAGAACACTGAAGCTTTCTTT.

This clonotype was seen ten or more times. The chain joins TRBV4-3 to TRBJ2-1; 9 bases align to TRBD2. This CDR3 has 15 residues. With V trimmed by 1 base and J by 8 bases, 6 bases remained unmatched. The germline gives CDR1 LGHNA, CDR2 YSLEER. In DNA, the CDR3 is TGCGCCAGCAGCCAAGGCTCAGCGGGGGGTTATGAGCAGTTCTTC. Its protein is CASSQGSAGGYEQFF.

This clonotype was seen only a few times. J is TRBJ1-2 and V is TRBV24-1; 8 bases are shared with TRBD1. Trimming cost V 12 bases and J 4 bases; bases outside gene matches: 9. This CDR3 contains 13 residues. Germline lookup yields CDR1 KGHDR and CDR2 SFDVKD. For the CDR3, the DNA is TGTGCCTCAGAAAATGGACAGGGCTATGGCTACACCTTC. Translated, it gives CASENGQGYGYTF.

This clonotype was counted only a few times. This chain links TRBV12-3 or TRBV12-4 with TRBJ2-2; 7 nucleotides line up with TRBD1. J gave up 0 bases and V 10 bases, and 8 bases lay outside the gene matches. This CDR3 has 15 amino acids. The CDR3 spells CATSRDRTNTGELFF. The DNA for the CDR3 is TGTGCCACCTCTCGGGACAGAACGAACACCGGGGAGCTGTTTTTT.

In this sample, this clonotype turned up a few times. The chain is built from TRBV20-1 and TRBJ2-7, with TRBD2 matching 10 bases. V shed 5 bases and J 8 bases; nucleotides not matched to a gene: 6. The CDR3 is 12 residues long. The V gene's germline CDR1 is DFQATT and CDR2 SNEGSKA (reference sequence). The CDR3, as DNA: TGCAGTGCTGTAGCGGGGGGTTTAAAGCAGTACGTC. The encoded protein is CSAVAGGLKQYV.

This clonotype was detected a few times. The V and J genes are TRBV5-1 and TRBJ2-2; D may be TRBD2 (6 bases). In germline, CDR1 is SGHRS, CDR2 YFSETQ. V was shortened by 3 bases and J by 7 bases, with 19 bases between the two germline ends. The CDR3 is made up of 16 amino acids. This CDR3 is CASSWTGTSEVGELFF. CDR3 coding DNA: TGCGCCAGCAGCTGGACCGGGACTTCTGAGGTCGGGGAGCTGTTTTTT.

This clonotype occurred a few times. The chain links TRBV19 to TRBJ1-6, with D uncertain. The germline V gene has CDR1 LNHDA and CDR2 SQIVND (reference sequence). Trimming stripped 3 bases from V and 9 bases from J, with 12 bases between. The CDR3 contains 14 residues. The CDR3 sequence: CASSIDMNSSPLHF. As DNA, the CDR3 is TGTGCCAGTAGTATCGACATGAATAGTTCACCCCTCCACTTT.

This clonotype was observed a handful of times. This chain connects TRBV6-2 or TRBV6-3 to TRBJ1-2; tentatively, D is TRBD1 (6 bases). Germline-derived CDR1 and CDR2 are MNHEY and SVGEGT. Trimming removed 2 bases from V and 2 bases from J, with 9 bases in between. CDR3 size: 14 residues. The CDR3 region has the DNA TGTGCCAGCAGTTACATCACAGGGAACTATGGCTACACCTTC. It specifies CASSYITGNYGYTF.

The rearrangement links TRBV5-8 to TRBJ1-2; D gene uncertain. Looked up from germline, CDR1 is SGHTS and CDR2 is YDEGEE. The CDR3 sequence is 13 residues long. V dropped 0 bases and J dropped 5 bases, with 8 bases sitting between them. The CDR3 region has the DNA TGTGCCAGCAGCTTGGCCCCCTGGTATGGCTACACCTTC. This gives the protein CASSLAPWYGYTF.

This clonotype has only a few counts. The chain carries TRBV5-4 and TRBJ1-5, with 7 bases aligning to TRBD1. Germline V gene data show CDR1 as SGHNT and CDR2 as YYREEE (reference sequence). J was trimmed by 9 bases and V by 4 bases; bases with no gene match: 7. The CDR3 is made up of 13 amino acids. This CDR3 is CASSVDRDRPQHF. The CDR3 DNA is TGTGCCAGCAGCGTTGACAGGGATCGGCCCCAGCATTTT.

In nucleotides, the CDR3 is TGTGCCAGCAGCCCAGTTGGGGGGGATTACACCGGGGAGCTGTTTTTT. Translation gives CASSPVGGDYTGELFF. The chain is built from TRBV7-6 and TRBJ2-2; 7 bases map to TRBD2. CDR3 length: 16 residues. After removal of 5 bases from V and 3 bases from J, the junction contained 9 bases not matched to a gene. From germline, CDR1 is SGHVS and CDR2 FNYEAQ.

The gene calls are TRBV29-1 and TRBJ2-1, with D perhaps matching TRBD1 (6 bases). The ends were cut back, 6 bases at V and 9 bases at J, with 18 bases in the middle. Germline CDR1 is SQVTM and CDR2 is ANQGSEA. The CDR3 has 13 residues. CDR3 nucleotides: TGCAGCGTACCCCGGGACACCTCGGGTGAGCAGTTCTTC. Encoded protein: CSVPRDTSGEQFF.

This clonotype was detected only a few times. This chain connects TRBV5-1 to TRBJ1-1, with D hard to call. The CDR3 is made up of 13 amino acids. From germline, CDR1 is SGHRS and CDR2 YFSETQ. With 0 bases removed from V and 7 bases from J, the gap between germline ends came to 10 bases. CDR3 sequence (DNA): TGCGCCAGCAGCTTGGGGGCGTTGAATGAAGCTTTCTTT. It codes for CASSLGALNEAFF.

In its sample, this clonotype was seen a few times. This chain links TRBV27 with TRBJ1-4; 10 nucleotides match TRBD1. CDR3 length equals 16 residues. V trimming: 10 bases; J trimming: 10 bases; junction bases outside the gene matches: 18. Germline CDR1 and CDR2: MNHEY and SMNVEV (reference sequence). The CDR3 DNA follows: TGTGCCACCATGACCGGGACAGGGGCCCCGGTTGGAAAACTGTTTTTT. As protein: CATMTGTGAPVGKLFF. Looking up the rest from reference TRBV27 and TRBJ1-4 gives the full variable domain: EAQVTQNPRYLITVTGKKLTVTCSQNMNHEYMSWYRQDPGLGLRQIYYSMNVEVTDKGDVPEGYKVSRKEKRNFPLILESPSPNQTSLYFCATMTGTGAPVGKLFFGSGTQLSVL.

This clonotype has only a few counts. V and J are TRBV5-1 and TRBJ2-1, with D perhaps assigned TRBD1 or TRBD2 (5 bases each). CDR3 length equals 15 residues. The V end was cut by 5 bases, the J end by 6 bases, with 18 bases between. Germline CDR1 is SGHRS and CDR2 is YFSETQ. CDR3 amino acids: CASSPGTQRANEQFF. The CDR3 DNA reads TGCGCCAGCAGTCCCGGGACCCAGCGCGCCAATGAGCAGTTCTTC.

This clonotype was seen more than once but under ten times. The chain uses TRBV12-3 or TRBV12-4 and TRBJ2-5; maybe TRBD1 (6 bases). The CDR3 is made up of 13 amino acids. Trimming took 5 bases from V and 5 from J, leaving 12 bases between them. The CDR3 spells CASSGGRRETQYF. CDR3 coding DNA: TGTGCCAGCAGTGGGGGCCGGCGGGAGACCCAGTACTTC.

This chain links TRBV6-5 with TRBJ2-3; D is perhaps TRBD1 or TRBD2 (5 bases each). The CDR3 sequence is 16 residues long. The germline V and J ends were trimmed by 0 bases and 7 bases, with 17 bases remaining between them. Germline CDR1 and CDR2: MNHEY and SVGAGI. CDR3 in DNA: TGTGCCAGCAGTTACTCAACTACGCCAGGGACGAATACGCAGTATTTT. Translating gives CASSYSTTPGTNTQYF.

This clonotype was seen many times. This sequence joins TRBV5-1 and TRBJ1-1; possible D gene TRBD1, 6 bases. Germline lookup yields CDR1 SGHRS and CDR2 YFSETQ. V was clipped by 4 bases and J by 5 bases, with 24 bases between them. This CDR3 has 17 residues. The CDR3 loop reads CASSRNRAGGTGTEAFF. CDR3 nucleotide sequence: TGCGCCAGCAGCAGAAACAGGGCCGGAGGAACGGGAACTGAAGCTTTCTTT.

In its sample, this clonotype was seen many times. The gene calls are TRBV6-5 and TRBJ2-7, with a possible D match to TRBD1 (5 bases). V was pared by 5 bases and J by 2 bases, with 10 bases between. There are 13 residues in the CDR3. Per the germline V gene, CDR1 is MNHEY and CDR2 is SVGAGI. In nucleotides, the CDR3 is TGTGCCAGCAGTGGAGCAGGGCCCTACGAGCAGTACTTC. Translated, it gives CASSGAGPYEQYF.

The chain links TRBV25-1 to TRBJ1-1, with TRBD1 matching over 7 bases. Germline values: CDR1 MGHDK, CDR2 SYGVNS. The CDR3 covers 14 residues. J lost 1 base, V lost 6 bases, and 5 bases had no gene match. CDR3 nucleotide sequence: TGTGCCAGCAGACTCCGGGACAGGAACACTGAAGCTTTCTTT. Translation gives CASRLRDRNTEAFF.